This passage covers 5 T cell receptor beta chains from one sample sequenced in a study of siplizumab effects on memory and regulatory T cells. Only in-frame clones appear in the TCRdb table, and some are missing; sequencing was by immunoSEQ multiplex PCR. The sample shows some 120,000 clones, about 93% of them seen only once. Sample: non-Treg CD4+ T cells sorted from blood. The receptor source for this set is a human donor in good health.

V usage is TRBV7-2 and J usage is TRBJ2-7; TRBD2 might be the D (5 bases). V lost 1 base and J 10 bases, leaving 8 bases between the germline ends. There are 11 residues in the CDR3. The germline V gene encodes CDR1 SGHTA and CDR2 FQGNSA. CDR3 in DNA: TGTGCCAGCAGCTTAGAGAGGGTACAGTACTTC. This codes for CASSLERVQYF.

V is TRBV7-6 and J is TRBJ2-2; tentatively, D is TRBD1 or TRBD2 (5 bases each). Germline CDR1 SGHVS, CDR2 FNYEAQ. V lost 3 bases, J lost 6 bases, and 11 bases lay in between. This CDR3 comprises 14 residues. CDR3 DNA: TGTGCCAGCAGCTTCGCTGGGACGGCCGGGGAGCTGTTTTTT. It yields the protein CASSFAGTAGELFF.

The chain combines TRBV4-1 with TRBJ2-1, with TRBD2 identical over 13 bases. In germline, CDR1 is MGHRA, CDR2 YSYEKL. The ends lost 0 bases at V and 9 bases at J; junction bases unmatched: 5. This CDR3 has 16 residues. The CDR3 DNA sequence: TGCGCCAGCAGCCAAGAGAGGACTAGCGGGGGCGGTGAGCAGTTCTTC. Its protein is CASSQERTSGGGEQFF.

This chain uses TRBV4-1 with TRBJ2-5; 7 bases line up with TRBD1. Per germline, CDR1 MGHRA and CDR2 YSYEKL. V was pared by 2 bases and J by 4 bases, with 4 bases of the junction left unmatched. The CDR3 is made up of 14 amino acids. The CDR3 loop reads CASSQHRGGETQYF. CDR3 sequence (DNA): TGCGCCAGCAGCCAACACAGGGGCGGAGAGACCCAGTACTTC.

The chain employs TRBV28 and TRBJ2-3, with TRBD2 matching 9 bases. The CDR3 runs to 15 residues. From germline, CDR1 is MDHEN and CDR2 SYDVKM. Losses at the gene ends were 6 bases for V and 6 bases for J; bases not matched to a gene: 10. CDR3 residues: CASSTSGGRKDTQYF. CDR3 in DNA: TGTGCCAGCAGCACCAGCGGGGGGAGGAAGGATACGCAGTATTTT.